The sample holds a few counts of the clone carrying this T cell receptor (beta chain). Its target is unknown. Unique molecular identifiers were present in the TCR beta cDNA libraries. T cells numbering roughly 0.9 to 10 million yielded cDNA molecules that totaled some 500,000. From the PCR reads, TCRdb called clonotypes with MiXCR, one entry per CDR3 protein. Altogether 700,000 to 900,000 distinct CDR3 sequences are present, 35% to 55% being singletons, with the ten largest covering over 4.5%. This sample stems from a study of post-analysis software for immune sequencing data. The wider study: Clinical courses comprised relapsing-remitting, secondary progressive and progressive-relapsing multiple sclerosis. Study observations and caveats: Clustering by F measure revealed strong co-clustering among samples prepared together in one batch. Controls' normalized Chao1 diversity significantly exceeded that of multiple sclerosis patients. The five TRBV segments detected at higher frequency in patients than in controls included TRBV5-6, TRBV5-1 and TRBV20-1.

CDR3 length: 15 amino acids. With V trimmed by 3 bases and J by 6 bases, 7 bases remained unmatched. Per the germline V gene, CDR1 is KGHDR and CDR2 is SFDVKD. The rearrangement uses TRBV24-1 and TRBJ2-1; TRBD2 aligns across 7 bases. The TCR originated in a girl aged 10 to 17 with multiple sclerosis. The specimen sequenced was blood. CDR3: CATSDRTGGANEQFF. In DNA form, the CDR3 reads TGTGCCACCAGTGATAGGACGGGAGGAGCCAATGAGCAGTTCTTC.